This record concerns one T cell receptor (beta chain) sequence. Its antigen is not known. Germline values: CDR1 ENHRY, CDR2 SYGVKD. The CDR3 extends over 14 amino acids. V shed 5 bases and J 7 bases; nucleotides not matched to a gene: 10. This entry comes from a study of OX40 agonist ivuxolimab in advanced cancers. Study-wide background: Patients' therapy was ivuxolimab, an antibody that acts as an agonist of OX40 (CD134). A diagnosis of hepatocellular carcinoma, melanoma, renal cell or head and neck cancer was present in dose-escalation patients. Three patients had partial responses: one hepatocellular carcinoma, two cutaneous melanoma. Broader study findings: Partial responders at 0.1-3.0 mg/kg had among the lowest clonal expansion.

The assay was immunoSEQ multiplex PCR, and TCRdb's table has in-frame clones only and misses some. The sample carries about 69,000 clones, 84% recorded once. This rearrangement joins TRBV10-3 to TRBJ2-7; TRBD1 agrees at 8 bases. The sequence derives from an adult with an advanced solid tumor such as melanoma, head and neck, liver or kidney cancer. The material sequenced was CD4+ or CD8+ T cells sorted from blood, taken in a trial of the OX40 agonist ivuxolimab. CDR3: CAISSGGASGEQYF. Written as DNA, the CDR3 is TGTGCCATCAGTTCAGGGGGCGCGTCGGGAGAGCAGTACTTC.